The following is a T cell receptor beta chain sequence with its context. These data are taken from a study of OX40 agonist ivuxolimab in advanced cancers. Study-wide background: Allowance was made for prior anti-PD-1, anti-PD-L1 or anti-CTLA-4 therapy, and 40% had some.

Some clones are missing from TCRdb's copy, which holds only in-frame ones; the method was immunoSEQ multiplex PCR. Of 60,000 to 100,000 clones in the sample, about 80% were seen once. Germline trimming cut 6 bases from V and 6 bases from J; bases unmatched to any gene: 10. CDR1 SNHLY and CDR2 FYNNEI come from the germline V gene. This CDR3 is 14 amino acids long. This rearrangement joins TRBV2 to TRBJ1-1; 7 positions agree with TRBD1. This TCR derives from an adult with an advanced solid tumor such as melanoma, head and neck, liver or kidney cancer. The starting material was CD4+ or CD8+ T cells sorted from blood, obtained in a trial of the OX40 agonist ivuxolimab. The CDR3 reads CASSATGVGPEAFF. DNA of the CDR3: TGTGCCAGCAGCGCTACAGGGGTGGGTCCTGAAGCTTTCTTT.